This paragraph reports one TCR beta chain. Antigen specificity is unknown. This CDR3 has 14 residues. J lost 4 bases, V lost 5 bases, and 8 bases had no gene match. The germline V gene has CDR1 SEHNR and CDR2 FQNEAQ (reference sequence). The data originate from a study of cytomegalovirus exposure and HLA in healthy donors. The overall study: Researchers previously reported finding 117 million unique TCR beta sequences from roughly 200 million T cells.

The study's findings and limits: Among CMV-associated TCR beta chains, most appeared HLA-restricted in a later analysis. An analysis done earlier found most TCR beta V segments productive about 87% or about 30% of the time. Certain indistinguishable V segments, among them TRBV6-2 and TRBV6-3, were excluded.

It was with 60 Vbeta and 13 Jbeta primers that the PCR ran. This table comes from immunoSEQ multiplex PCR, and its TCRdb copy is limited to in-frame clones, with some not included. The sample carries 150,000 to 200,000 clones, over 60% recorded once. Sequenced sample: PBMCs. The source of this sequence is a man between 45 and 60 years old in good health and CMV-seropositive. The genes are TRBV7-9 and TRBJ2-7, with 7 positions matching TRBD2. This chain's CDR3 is CASSPSGVRYEQYF. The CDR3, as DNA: TGTGCCAGCAGCCCAAGCGGGGTAAGGTACGAGCAGTACTTC.